One and the same sample provided the 10 T cell receptor beta chains below, sequenced in a study of shared clonotypes between healthy human individuals. The method was immunoSEQ multiplex PCR; TCRdb's version includes in-frame clones alone and lacks a portion of them. This repertoire shows fewer than 700,000 clones, 85% to 95% found once; its top ten account for about 0.11%. Only CD45RO-negative cells positively selected for CCR7 counted as naive CD8 cells, so terminally differentiated effector memory CD45RA+ cells were excluded. Sequencing was carried out using naive CD8+ T cells sorted from blood. These receptors were collected from a woman in her 30s in good health.

The V and J genes are TRBV28 and TRBJ2-7, with D perhaps TRBD1 or TRBD2 (5 bases each). V lost 1 base and J lost 3, with 10 bases in between. This CDR3 is 14 amino acids long. Germline V gene sequence: CDR1 MDHEN, CDR2 SYDVKM. CDR3 bases: TGTGCCAGCAGTTTATTGGGGGAACGCTACGAGCAGTACTTC. It specifies CASSLLGERYEQYF.

On this clone: The sample carries other DNA sequences with the same CDR3. The CDR3 DNA sequence: TGTGCCAGCAGCACACAGGGGGCCGGGACTGAAGCTTTCTTT. The encoded protein is CASSTQGAGTEAFF. This chain uses TRBV5-4 with TRBJ1-1, with 9 bases matching TRBD1. The CDR3 consists of 14 residues. The V gene end was trimmed by 4 bases and the J gene end by 5 bases; junction bases not matched to a gene: 6. Germline V gene sequence: CDR1 SGHNT, CDR2 YYREEE (reference sequence).

The genes are TRBV25-1 and TRBJ2-7; 7 bases fit TRBD1. CDR3 length: 14 residues. The V segment lost 10 bases and the J segment 5 bases; nucleotides outside the gene matches: 14. Germline-derived CDR1 and CDR2 are MGHDK and SYGVNS. CDR3 nucleotide sequence: TGTGCCACCTCCTGGGGGCAGGGGGAAGACGAGCAGTACTTC. This codes for CATSWGQGEDEQYF.

This clone came up once. The chain joins TRBV27 to TRBJ1-5, with D uncertain. This CDR3 spans 15 amino acids. V was clipped by 5 bases and J by 3 bases, with 14 bases between them. Germline CDR1 and CDR2: MNHEY and SMNVEV (reference sequence). The DNA for the CDR3 is TGTGCCAGCAGTCCCCTCGACGGAGCCAATCAGCCCCAGCATTTT. Amino acid sequence: CASSPLDGANQPQHF.

The chain joins TRBV11-2 to TRBJ2-2, with 10 nucleotides matching TRBD2. The V gene's germline CDR1 is SGHAT and CDR2 FQNNGV. The CDR3 covers 15 residues. The V segment lost 8 bases and the J segment 5 bases; nucleotides outside the gene matches: 8. This CDR3 is CASHLAGGHTGELFF. For the CDR3, the DNA is TGTGCCAGCCACTTAGCGGGAGGACATACCGGGGAGCTGTTTTTT.

The V and J genes are TRBV5-1 and TRBJ2-7; possibly TRBD2 for D (5 bases). CDR1 is SGHRS, CDR2 YFSETQ, per germline. Trimming took off 4 bases at V and 0 bases at J, with 8 bases between the two ends. The length of the CDR3 is 13 residues. Here the CDR3 DNA reads TGCGCCAGCAGCCCGGGGATCTCCTACGAGCAGTACTTC. Translating gives CASSPGISYEQYF.

This clone was detected only once. The rearrangement uses TRBV11-2 and TRBJ2-7, with TRBD1 matching 12 bases. Germline CDR1 SGHAT, CDR2 FQNNGV. Trimming cost V 4 bases and J 2 bases; bases outside gene matches: 6. This CDR3 region has 16 residues. CDR3 residues: CASSYGTGGPTYEQYF. DNA of the CDR3: TGTGCCAGCAGCTACGGGACAGGGGGCCCTACCTACGAGCAGTACTTC.

The CDR3 sequence is CSVVCSFDEQYF. The CDR3 nucleotides read TGCAGCGTTGTTTGTAGTTTCGACGAGCAGTACTTC. The rearrangement links TRBV29-1 to TRBJ2-7; no clear D. V was clipped by 4 bases and J by 5 bases, with 12 bases between them. The CDR3 is 12 residues long. CDR1 is SQVTM and CDR2 is ANQGSEA in the germline V gene.

This rearrangement joins TRBV7-9 to TRBJ2-1; 12 nucleotides agree with TRBD2. V was pared by 5 bases and J by 6 bases, with 5 bases of the junction left unmatched. The CDR3 sequence is 15 residues long. Germline CDR1 reads SEHNR; CDR2 reads FQNEAQ (reference sequence). CDR3 coding DNA: TGTGCCAGCAGCAAGACTAGCGGGAGTTTCAATGAGCAGTTCTTC. This sequence encodes CASSKTSGSFNEQFF.

This sequence joins TRBV28 and TRBJ1-4; D ambiguous. Per germline, CDR1 MDHEN and CDR2 SYDVKM. V was cut by 3 bases and J by 7 bases, with 21 bases left in between. The CDR3 covers 17 residues. In DNA, the CDR3 is TGTGCCAGCAGTTTCTCCAGGTCAGAGGATTCGGGTGAAAAACTGTTTTTT. Protein sequence: CASSFSRSEDSGEKLFF.